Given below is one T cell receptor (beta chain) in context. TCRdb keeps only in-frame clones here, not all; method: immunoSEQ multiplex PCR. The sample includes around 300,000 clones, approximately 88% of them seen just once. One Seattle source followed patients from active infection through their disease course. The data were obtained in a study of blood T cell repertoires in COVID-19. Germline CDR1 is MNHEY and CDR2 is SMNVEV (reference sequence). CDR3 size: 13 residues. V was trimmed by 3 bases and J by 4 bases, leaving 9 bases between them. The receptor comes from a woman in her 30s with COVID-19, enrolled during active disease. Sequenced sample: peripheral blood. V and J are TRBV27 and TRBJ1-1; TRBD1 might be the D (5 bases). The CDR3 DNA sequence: TGTGCCAGCAGTTTTAAGGGGTCCACTGAAGCTTTCTTT. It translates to CASSFKGSTEAFF.